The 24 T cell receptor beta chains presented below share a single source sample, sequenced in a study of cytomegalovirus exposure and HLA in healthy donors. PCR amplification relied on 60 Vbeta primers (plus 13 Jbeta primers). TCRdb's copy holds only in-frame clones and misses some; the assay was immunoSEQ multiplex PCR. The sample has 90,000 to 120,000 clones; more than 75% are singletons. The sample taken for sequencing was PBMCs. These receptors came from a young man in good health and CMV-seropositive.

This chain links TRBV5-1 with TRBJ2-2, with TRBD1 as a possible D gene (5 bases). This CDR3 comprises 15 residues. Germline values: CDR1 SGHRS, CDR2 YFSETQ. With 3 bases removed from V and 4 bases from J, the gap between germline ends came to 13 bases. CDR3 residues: CASSSRTSFTGELFF. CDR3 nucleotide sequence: TGCGCCAGCAGCTCACGGACAAGCTTCACCGGGGAGCTGTTTTTT.

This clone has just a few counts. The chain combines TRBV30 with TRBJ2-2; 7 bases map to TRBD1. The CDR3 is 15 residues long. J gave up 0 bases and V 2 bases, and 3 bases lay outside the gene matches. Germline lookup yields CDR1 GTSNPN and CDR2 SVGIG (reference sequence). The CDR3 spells CAWSSGQANTGELFF. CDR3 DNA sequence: TGTGCCTGGAGTTCAGGACAGGCGAACACCGGGGAGCTGTTTTTT.

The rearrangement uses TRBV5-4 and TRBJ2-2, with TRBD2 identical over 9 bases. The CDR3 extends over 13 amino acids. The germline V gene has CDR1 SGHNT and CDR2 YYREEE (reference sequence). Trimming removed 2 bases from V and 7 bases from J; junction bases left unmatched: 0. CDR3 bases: TGTGCCAGCAGCTTAGCGGGGGGCGGGGAGCTGTTTTTT. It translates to CASSLAGGGELFF.

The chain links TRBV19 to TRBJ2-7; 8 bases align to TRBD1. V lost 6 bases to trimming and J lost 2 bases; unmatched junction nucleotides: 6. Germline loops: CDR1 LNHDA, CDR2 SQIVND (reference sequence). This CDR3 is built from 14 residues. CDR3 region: CASRTGQGPYEQYF. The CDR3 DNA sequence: TGTGCCAGTAGGACCGGACAGGGTCCCTACGAGCAGTACTTC. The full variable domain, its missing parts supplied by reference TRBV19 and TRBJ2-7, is DGGITQSPKYLFRKEGQNVTLSCEQNLNHDAMYWYRQDPGQGLRLIYYSQIVNDFQKGDIAEGYSVSREKKESFPLTVTSAQKNPTAFYLCASRTGQGPYEQYFGPGTRLTVT.

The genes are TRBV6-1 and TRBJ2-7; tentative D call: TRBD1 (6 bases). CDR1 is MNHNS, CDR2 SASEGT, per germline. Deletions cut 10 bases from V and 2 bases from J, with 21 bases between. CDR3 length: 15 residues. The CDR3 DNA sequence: TGTGCCATAGGTCCTCAGGGGAAAGGAACCTACGAGCAGTACTTC. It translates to CAIGPQGKGTYEQYF.

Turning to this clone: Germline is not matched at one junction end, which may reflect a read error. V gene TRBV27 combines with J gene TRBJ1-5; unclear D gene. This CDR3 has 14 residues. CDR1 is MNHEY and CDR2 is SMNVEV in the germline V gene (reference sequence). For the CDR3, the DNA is TGTGCCAGTAGTTTGAGGGAGGGCAATCAGCCCCAGCATTTT. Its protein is CASSLREGNQPQHF.

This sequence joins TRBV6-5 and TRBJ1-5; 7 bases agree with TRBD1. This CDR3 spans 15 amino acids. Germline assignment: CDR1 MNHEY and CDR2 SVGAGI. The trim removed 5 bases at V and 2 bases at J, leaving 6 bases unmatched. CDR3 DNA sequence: TGTGCCAGCAGTACAGGGGCATTAGGCAATCAGCCCCAGCATTTT. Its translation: CASSTGALGNQPQHF.

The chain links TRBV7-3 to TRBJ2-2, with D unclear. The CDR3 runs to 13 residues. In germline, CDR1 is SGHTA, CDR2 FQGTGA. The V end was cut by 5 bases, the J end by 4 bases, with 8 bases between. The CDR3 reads CASSPFGTGELFF. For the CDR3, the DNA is TGTGCCAGCAGCCCCTTCGGCACCGGGGAGCTGTTTTTT.

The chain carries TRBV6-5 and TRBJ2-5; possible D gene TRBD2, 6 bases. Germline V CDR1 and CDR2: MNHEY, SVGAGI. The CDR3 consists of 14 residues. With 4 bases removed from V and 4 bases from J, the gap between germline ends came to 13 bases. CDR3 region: CASSSGGAGETQYF. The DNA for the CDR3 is TGTGCCAGCAGTTCTGGCGGGGCAGGAGAGACCCAGTACTTC.

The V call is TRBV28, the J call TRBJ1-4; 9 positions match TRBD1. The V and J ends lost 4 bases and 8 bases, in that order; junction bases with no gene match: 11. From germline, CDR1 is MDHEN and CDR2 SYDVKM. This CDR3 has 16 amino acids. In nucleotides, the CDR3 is TGTGCCAGCAGTTCCCCCGGGACAGGGTTAGGGGAAAAACTGTTTTTT. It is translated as CASSSPGTGLGEKLFF.

CDR3 coding DNA: TGTGCCAGCAGCCCAAAACAGGGAATGGTTGAAGCTTTCTTT. It encodes CASSPKQGMVEAFF. The gene calls are TRBV5-4 and TRBJ1-1; D may be TRBD1 (6 bases). V lost 4 bases to trimming and J lost 7 bases, with 17 bases between them. The CDR3 extends over 14 amino acids. The germline CDR1 and CDR2 sequences are SGHNT and YYREEE (reference sequence).

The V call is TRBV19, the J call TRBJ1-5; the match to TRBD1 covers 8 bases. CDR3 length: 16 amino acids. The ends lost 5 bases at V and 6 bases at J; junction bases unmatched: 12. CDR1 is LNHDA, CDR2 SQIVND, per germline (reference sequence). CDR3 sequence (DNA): TGTGCCAGTAGTCTCGAACACAGGGGGAAAGGTCAGCCCCAGCATTTT. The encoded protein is CASSLEHRGKGQPQHF.

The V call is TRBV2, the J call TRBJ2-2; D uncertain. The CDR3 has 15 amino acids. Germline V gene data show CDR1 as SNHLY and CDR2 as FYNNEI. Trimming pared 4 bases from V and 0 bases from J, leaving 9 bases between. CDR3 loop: CASSAGEANTGELFF. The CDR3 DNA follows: TGTGCCAGCAGTGCTGGAGAAGCGAACACCGGGGAGCTGTTTTTT.

The DNA of the CDR3 is TGTGCCAGCAGTTTATGGCGGACAGGGGAAATAGCAGAGACCCAGTACTTC. It codes for CASSLWRTGEIAETQYF. The chain links TRBV27 to TRBJ2-5; 9 bases align to TRBD1. The germline CDR1 and CDR2 sequences are MNHEY and SMNVEV (reference sequence). The CDR3 covers 17 residues. J lost 4 bases, V lost 1 base, and 10 bases had no gene match.

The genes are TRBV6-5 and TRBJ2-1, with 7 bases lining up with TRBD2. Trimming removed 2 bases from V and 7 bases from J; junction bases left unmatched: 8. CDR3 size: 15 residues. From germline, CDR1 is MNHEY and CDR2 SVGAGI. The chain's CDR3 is CASSYGGLAVNEQFF. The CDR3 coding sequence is TGTGCCAGCAGTTACGGGGGTCTAGCGGTTAATGAGCAGTTCTTC.

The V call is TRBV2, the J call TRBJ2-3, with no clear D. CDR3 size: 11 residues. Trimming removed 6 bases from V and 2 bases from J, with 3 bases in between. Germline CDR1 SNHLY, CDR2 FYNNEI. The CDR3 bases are TGTGCCAGCAGCAACACAGATACGCAGTATTTT. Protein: CASSNTDTQYF.

This CDR3 reads CASSESGRGEQFF. The CDR3 DNA follows: TGTGCCAGCAGTGAATCCGGCCGCGGTGAGCAGTTCTTC. V usage is TRBV6-1 and J usage is TRBJ2-1; the D is unclear. CDR3 length equals 13 residues. With 2 bases removed from V and 9 bases from J, the gap between germline ends came to 11 bases. Germline CDR1 reads MNHNS; CDR2 reads SASEGT.

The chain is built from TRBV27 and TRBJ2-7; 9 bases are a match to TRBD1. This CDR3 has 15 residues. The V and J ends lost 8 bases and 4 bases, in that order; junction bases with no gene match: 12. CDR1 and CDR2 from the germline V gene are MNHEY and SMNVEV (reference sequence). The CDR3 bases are TGTGCCAGCCGGGTCCCGGGACAGGGTCGGTACGAGCAGTACTTC. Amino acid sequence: CASRVPGQGRYEQYF.

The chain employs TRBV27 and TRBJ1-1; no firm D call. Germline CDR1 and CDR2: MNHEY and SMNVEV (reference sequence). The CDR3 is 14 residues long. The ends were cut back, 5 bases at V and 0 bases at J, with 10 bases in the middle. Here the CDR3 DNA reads TGTGCCAGCAGTGGGCCGCCGCTGAACACTGAAGCTTTCTTT. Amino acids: CASSGPPLNTEAFF.

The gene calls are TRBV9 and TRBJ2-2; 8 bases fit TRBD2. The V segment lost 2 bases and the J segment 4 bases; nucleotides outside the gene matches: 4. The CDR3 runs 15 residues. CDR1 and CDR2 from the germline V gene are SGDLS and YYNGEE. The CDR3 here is CASSVRGGLTGELFF. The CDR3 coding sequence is TGTGCCAGCAGCGTCCGGGGGGGACTCACCGGGGAGCTGTTTTTT. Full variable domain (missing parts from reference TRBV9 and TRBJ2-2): DSGVTQTPKHLITATGQRVTLRCSPRSGDLSVYWYQQSLDQGLQFLIQYYNGEERAKGNILERFSAQQFPDLHSELNLSSLELGDSALYFCASSVRGGLTGELFFGEGSRLTVL.

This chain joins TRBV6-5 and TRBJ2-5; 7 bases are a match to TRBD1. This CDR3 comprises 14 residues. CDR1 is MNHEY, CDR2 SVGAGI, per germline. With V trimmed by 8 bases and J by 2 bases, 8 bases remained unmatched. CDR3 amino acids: CASRGPGQQETQYF. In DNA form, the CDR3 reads TGTGCCAGCCGTGGACCGGGACAGCAAGAGACCCAGTACTTC.

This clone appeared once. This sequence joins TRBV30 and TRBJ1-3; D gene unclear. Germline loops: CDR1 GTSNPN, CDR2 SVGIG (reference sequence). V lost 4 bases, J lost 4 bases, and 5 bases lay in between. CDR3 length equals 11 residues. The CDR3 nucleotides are TGTGCCTGGATCTTAGGAAACACCATATATTTT. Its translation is CAWILGNTIYF. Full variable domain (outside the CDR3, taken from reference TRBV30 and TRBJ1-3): SQTIHQWPATLVQPVGSPLSLECTVEGTSNPNLYWYRQAAGRGLQLLFYSVGIGQISSEVPQNLSASRPQDRQFILSSKKLLLSDSGFYLCAWILGNTIYFGEGSWLTVV.

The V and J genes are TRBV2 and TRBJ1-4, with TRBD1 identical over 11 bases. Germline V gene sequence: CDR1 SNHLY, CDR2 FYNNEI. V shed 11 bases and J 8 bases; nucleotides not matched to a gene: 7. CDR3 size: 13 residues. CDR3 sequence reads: CARTGTGGEKLFF. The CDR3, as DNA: TGTGCCCGCACCGGGACAGGGGGGGAAAAACTGTTTTTT.

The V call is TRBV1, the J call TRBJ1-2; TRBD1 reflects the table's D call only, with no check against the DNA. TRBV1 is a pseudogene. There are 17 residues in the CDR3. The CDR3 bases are TGCACCAGCAGCGAAATAGCCTGCCGGACAGGGCGAGATGGCTACACCTTC. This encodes CTSSEIACRTGRDGYTF.